These 11 T cell receptor beta chains originate from one sample sequenced in a study of cytomegalovirus exposure and HLA in healthy donors. Amplification used 60 Vbeta primers and 13 Jbeta primers. TCRdb's table, derived via immunoSEQ multiplex PCR, lists solely in-frame clones and lacks some. This table has around 69,000 clones, roughly 67% appearing once. Sequencing was performed on PBMCs. The receptors shown here come from a man aged 35-49 years in good health and CMV-seropositive.

In DNA, the CDR3 is TGTGCCAGCAGCTTAAGGGCCAGCGGGGGGTACAATGAGCAGTTCTTC. This sequence encodes CASSLRASGGYNEQFF. The genes are TRBV7-8 and TRBJ2-1, with 9 bases matching TRBD2. The V segment lost 2 bases and the J segment 4 bases; nucleotides outside the gene matches: 6. CDR1 and CDR2 (germline): SGHVS, FQNEAQ. The length of the CDR3 is 16 residues.

This chain uses TRBV19 with TRBJ2-2, with TRBD1 matching over 8 bases. The CDR3 consists of 15 residues. Losses at the gene ends were 2 bases for V and 2 bases for J; bases not matched to a gene: 1. The germline V gene encodes CDR1 LNHDA and CDR2 SQIVND (reference sequence). CDR3 region: CASSIQGANTGELFF. In DNA form, the CDR3 reads TGTGCCAGTAGTATACAGGGGGCAAACACCGGGGAGCTGTTTTTT. Looking up the rest from reference TRBV19 and TRBJ2-2 gives the full variable domain: DGGITQSPKYLFRKEGQNVTLSCEQNLNHDAMYWYRQDPGQGLRLIYYSQIVNDFQKGDIAEGYSVSREKKESFPLTVTSAQKNPTAFYLCASSIQGANTGELFFGEGSRLTVL.

In its sample, this clone was seen a few times. The chain carries TRBV6-5 and TRBJ2-1, with TRBD2 identical over 13 bases. This CDR3 comprises 15 residues. The germline V gene has CDR1 MNHEY and CDR2 SVGAGI. The junction had 4 bases not matched to a gene; V was cut back by 6 bases and J by 5 bases. CDR3: CASSPGLAGDNEQFF. CDR3 coding DNA: TGTGCCAGCAGCCCAGGACTAGCGGGGGACAATGAGCAGTTCTTC.

The chain carries TRBV6-1 and TRBJ1-6; D gene uncertain. V lost 7 bases and J lost 7, with 14 bases in between. This CDR3 has 14 amino acids. Germline assignment: CDR1 MNHNS and CDR2 SASEGT. The DNA of the CDR3 is TGTGCCAGCAATCTAGGACTGGAAAATTCACCCCTCCACTTT. Its protein product is CASNLGLENSPLHF.

This chain joins TRBV6-5 and TRBJ1-2, with 8 positions matching TRBD1. Germline trimming cut 2 bases from V and 8 bases from J; bases unmatched to any gene: 4. Per germline, CDR1 MNHEY and CDR2 SVGAGI. CDR3 length: 13 residues. The CDR3 DNA sequence: TGTGCCAGCAGTTACGGACAGGGAGAAGGCTACACCTTC. This sequence encodes CASSYGQGEGYTF.

A few counts support this clone. The chain has TRBV4-2 and TRBJ1-5; D unresolved. The CDR3 has 17 residues. Trimming pared 0 bases from V and 0 bases from J, leaving 12 bases between. Germline V gives CDR1 LGHNA, CDR2 YNFKEQ. CDR3 residues: CASSQDRSINSNQPQHF. CDR3 nucleotides: TGTGCCAGCAGCCAAGATCGATCTATTAATAGCAATCAGCCCCAGCATTTT.

The chain uses TRBV5-4 and TRBJ2-1, with 8 bases that match TRBD1. Germline V gene data show CDR1 as SGHNT and CDR2 as YYREEE (reference sequence). Trimming removed 4 bases from V and 7 bases from J; junction bases left unmatched: 16. The CDR3 extends over 17 amino acids. CDR3 DNA: TGTGCCAGCAGCCCCGCGACCCGACAGGGGCTCGTAAATGAGCAGTTCTTC. Amino acid sequence: CASSPATRQGLVNEQFF.

The V call is TRBV11-2, the J call TRBJ1-3, with 8 bases identical to TRBD1. V lost 2 bases, J lost 2 bases, and 2 bases stayed unmatched. The CDR3 covers 15 residues. Germline CDR1 SGHAT, CDR2 FQNNGV. CDR3 in DNA: TGTGCCAGCAGCTTACAGGGGGCAACTGGAAACACCATATATTTT. Translated, it gives CASSLQGATGNTIYF.

The chain recombines TRBV5-1 with TRBJ1-2; D is unresolved. The CDR3 consists of 15 residues. Trimming left V 4 bases short and J 5 bases short, with 18 bases between. Germline V gene data show CDR1 as SGHRS and CDR2 as YFSETQ. CDR3 nucleotide sequence: TGCGCCAGCAGCCCGGACCCAGACCCGGGGTATGGCTACACCTTC. Amino acids: CASSPDPDPGYGYTF. The full variable domain, in which reference TRBV5-1 and TRBJ1-2 provide the parts outside the CDR3, is KAGVTQTPRYLIKTRGQQVTLSCSPISGHRSVSWYQQTPGQGLQFLFEYFSETQRNKGNFPGRFSGRQFSNSRSEMNVSTLELGDSALYLCASSPDPDPGYGYTFGSGTRLTVV.

The chain carries TRBV7-9 and TRBJ2-7; the D is unclear. Trimming removed 5 bases from V and 0 bases from J, with 11 bases in between. Germline V gene sequence: CDR1 SEHNR, CDR2 FQNEAQ (reference sequence). The CDR3 is made up of 14 amino acids. This CDR3 is CASSPLSSSYEQYF. CDR3 sequence (DNA): TGTGCCAGCAGCCCTTTATCGAGCTCCTACGAGCAGTACTTC.

The gene calls are TRBV5-6 and TRBJ1-3; D unresolved. This CDR3 contains 14 residues. The germline V gene has CDR1 SGHDT and CDR2 YYEEEE. V dropped 3 bases and J dropped 1 base, with 8 bases sitting between them. In DNA form, the CDR3 reads TGTGCCAGCAGCTGGGCGGGATCTGGAAACACCATATATTTT. Its protein is CASSWAGSGNTIYF.